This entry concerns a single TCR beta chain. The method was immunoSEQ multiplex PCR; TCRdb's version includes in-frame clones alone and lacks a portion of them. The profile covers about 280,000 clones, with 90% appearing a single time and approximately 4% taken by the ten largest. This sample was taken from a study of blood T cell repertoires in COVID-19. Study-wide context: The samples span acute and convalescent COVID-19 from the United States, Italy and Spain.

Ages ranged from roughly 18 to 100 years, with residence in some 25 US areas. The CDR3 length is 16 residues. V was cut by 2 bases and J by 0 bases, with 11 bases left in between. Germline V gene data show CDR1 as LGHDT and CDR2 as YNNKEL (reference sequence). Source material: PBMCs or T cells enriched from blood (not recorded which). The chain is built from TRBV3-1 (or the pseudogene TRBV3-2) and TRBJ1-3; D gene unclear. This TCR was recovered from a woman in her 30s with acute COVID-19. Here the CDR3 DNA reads TGTGCCAGCAGCCAATCCCGCCCGAGCTCTGGAAACACCATATATTTT. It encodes CASSQSRPSSGNTIYF.